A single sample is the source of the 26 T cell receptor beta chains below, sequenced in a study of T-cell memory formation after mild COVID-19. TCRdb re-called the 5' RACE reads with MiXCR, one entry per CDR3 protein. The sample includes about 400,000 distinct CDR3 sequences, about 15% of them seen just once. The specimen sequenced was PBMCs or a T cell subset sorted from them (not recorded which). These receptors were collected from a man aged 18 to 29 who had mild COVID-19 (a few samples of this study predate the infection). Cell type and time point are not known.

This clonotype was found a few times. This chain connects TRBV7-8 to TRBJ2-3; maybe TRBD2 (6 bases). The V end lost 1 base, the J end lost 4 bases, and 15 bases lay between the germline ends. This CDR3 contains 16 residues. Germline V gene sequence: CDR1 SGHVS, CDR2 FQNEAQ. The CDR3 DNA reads TGTGCCAGCAGCTTAGTGGGGGGAGAGCTGTCAGATACGCAGTATTTT. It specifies CASSLVGGELSDTQYF.

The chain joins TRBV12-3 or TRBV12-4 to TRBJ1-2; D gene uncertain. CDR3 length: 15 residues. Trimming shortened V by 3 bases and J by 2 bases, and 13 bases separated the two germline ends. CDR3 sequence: CASSLSWVPNYGYTF. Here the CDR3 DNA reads TGTGCCAGCAGTTTGAGCTGGGTGCCCAACTATGGCTACACCTTC.

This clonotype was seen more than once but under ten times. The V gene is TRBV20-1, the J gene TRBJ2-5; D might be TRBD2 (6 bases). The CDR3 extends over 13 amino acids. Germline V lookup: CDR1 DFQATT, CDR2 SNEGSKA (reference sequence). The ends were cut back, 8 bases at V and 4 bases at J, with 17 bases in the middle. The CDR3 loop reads CSHPWGVGETQYF. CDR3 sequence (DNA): TGCAGTCACCCGTGGGGGGTAGGAGAGACCCAGTACTTC.

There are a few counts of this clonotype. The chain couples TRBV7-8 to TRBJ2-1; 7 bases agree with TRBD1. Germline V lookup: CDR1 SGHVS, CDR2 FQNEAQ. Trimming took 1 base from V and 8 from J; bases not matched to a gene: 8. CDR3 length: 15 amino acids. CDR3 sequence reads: CASSLDWQGVHEQFF. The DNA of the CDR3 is TGTGCCAGCAGCTTAGATTGGCAGGGGGTCCATGAGCAGTTCTTC.

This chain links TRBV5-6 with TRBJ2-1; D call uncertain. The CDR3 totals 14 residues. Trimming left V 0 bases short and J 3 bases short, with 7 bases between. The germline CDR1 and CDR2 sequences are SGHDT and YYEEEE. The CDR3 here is CASSLETYYNEQFF. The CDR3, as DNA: TGTGCCAGCAGCTTGGAGACTTACTACAATGAGCAGTTCTTC.

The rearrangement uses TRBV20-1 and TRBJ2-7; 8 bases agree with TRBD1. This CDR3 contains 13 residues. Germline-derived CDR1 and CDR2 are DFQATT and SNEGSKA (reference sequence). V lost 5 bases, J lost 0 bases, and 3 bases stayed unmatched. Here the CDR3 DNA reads TGCAGTGCTCGGGACAGGCACTCCTACGAGCAGTACGTC. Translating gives CSARDRHSYEQYV.

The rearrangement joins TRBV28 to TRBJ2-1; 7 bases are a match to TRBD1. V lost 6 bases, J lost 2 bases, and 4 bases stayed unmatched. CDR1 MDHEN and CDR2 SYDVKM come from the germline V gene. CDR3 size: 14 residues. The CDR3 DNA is TGTGCCAGCAGGTGGGACAGTCCCTACAATGAGCAGTTCTTC. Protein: CASRWDSPYNEQFF.

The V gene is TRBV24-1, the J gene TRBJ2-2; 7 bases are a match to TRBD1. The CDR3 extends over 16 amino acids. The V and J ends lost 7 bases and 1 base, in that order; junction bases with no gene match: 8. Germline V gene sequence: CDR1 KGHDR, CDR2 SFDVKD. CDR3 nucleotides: TGTGCCACCAGCCGTACAGGGGCCGAGAACACCGGGGAGCTGTTTTTT. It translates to CATSRTGAENTGELFF.

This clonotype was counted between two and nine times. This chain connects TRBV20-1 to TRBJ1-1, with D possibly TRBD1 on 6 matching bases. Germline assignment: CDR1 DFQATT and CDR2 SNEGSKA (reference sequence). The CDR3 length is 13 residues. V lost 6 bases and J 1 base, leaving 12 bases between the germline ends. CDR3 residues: CSAIKTGNTEAFF. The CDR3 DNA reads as TGCAGTGCGATAAAGACAGGGAACACTGAAGCTTTCTTT.

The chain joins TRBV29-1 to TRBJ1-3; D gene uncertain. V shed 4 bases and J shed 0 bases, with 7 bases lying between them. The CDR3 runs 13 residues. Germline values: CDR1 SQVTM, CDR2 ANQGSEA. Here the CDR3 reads CSVGHGSGNTIYF. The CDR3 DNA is TGCAGCGTTGGACACGGCTCTGGAAACACCATATATTTT.

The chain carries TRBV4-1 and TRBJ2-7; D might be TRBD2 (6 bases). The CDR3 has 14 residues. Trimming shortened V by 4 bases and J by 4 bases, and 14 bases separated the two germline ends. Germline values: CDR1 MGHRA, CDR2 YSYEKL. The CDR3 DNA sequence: TGCGCCAGCAGCCGGGGCGGGGCCCAGTACGAGCAGTACTTC. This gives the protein CASSRGGAQYEQYF.

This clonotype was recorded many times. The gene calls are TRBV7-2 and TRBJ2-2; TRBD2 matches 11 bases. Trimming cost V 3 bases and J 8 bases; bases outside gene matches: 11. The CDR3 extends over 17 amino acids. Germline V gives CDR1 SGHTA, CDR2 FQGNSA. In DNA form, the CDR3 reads TGTGCCAGCAGCTTCTGGGGGACTAGCGGCCCTCCTGGGGAGCTGTTTTTT. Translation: CASSFWGTSGPPGELFF.

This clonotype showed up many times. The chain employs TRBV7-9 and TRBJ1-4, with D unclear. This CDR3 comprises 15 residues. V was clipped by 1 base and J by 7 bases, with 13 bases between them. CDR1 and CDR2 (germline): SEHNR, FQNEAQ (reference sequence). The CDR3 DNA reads TGTGCCAGCAGCTTAGGAGGCTCCTGGGGTGAAAAACTGTTTTTT. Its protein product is CASSLGGSWGEKLFF.

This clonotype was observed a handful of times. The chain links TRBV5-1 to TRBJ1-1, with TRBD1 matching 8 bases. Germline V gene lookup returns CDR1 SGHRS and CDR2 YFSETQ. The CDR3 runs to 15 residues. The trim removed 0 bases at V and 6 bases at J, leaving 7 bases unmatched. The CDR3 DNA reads TGCGCCAGCAGCTTGGTGATACAGGGGGGATCTGAAGCTTTCTTT. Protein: CASSLVIQGGSEAFF.

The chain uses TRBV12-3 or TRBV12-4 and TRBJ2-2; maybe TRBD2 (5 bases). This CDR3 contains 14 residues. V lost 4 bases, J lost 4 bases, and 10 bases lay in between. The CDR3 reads CASSWRQSTGELFF. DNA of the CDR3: TGTGCCAGCAGTTGGAGGCAGTCCACCGGGGAGCTGTTTTTT.

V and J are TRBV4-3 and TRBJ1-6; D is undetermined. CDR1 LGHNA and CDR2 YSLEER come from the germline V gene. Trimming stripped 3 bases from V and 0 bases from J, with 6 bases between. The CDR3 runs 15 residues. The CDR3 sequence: CASSQGSSYNSPLHF. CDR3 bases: TGCGCCAGCAGCCAGGGAAGCTCCTATAATTCACCCCTCCACTTT.

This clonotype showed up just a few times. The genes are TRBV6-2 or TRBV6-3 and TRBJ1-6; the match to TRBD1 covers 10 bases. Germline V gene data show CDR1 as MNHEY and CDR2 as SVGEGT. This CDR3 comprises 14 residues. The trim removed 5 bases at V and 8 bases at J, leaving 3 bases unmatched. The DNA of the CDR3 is TGTGCCAGCAGTACCGGGACAGGGGATTCACCCCTCCACTTT. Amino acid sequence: CASSTGTGDSPLHF.

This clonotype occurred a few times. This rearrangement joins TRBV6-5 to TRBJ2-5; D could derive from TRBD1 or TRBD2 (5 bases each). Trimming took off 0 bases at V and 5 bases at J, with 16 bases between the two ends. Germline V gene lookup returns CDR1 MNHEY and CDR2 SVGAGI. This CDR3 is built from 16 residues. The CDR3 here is CASSYSAGTLGETQYF. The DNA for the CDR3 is TGTGCCAGCAGTTACTCGGCAGGGACCCTGGGGGAGACCCAGTACTTC.

The CDR3, as DNA: TGTGCCAGCAGTTCCCTTCAATTAGCGGGGGGCCTCGGGGAGCTGTTTTTT. Translated, it gives CASSSLQLAGGLGELFF. The rearrangement joins TRBV6-5 to TRBJ2-2, with 10 positions matching TRBD2. The CDR3 runs 17 residues. Germline V gene sequence: CDR1 MNHEY, CDR2 SVGAGI. J was trimmed by 7 bases and V by 4 bases; bases with no gene match: 12.

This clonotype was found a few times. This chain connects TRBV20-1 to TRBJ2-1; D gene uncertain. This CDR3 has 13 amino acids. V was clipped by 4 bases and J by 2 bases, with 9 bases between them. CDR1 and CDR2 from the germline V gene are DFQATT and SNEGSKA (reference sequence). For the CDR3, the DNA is TGCAGTGCTACGGACGGTCCCTACAATGAGCAGTTCTTC. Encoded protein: CSATDGPYNEQFF.

In DNA form, the CDR3 reads TGCAGTGCTAGAGAAACGGGGGGTCAAGAGACCCAGTACTTC. It specifies CSARETGGQETQYF. The chain carries TRBV20-1 and TRBJ2-5; TRBD2 matches 7 bases. V shed 0 bases, J shed 2 bases, and the junction held 3 bases outside the gene matches. This CDR3 is built from 14 residues. CDR1 and CDR2 from the germline V gene are DFQATT and SNEGSKA (reference sequence).

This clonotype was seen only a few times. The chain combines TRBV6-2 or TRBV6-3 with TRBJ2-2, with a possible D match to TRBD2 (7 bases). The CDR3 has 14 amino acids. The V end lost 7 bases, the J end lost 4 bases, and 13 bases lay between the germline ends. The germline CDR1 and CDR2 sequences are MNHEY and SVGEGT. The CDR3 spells CASNWRGGTGELFF. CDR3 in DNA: TGTGCCAGCAATTGGAGGGGGGGCACCGGGGAGCTGTTTTTT.

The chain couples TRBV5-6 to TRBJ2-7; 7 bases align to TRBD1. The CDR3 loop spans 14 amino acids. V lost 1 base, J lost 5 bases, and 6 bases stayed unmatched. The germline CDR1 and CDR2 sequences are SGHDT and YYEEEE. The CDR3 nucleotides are TGTGCCAGCAGCTTGTACAGGGGAATCGACGAGCAGTACTTC. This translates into CASSLYRGIDEQYF.

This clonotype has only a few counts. The CDR3 loop is CASSVRGNPNEKLFF. DNA of the CDR3: TGTGCCAGCAGCGTGCGAGGGAATCCGAATGAAAAACTGTTTTTT. V usage is TRBV9 and J usage is TRBJ1-4; D is ambiguous. Germline CDR1 is SGDLS and CDR2 is YYNGEE. The CDR3 runs 15 residues. The germline V and J ends were trimmed by 2 bases and 5 bases, with 13 bases remaining between them. Drawing the rest from reference TRBV9 and TRBJ1-4, the complete variable domain is DSGVTQTPKHLITATGQRVTLRCSPRSGDLSVYWYQQSLDQGLQFLIQYYNGEERAKGNILERFSAQQFPDLHSELNLSSLELGDSALYFCASSVRGNPNEKLFFGSGTQLSVL.

The CDR3 region has the DNA TGTGCCAGCAGCCAAGAGGTGGCGAGGAGGAGTAACTATGGCTACACCTTC. Translating gives CASSQEVARRSNYGYTF. The rearrangement links TRBV4-2 to TRBJ1-2; D is unresolved. From germline, CDR1 is LGHNA and CDR2 YNFKEQ. The CDR3 is 17 amino acids. V shed 0 bases and J shed 1 base, with 15 bases lying between them.

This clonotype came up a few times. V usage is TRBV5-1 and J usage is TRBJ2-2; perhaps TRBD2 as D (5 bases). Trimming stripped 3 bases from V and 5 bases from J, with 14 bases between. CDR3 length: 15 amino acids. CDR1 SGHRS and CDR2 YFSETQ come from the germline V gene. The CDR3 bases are TGCGCCAGCAGCTCGCCGGGAACTCAAACCGGGGAGCTGTTTTTT. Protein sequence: CASSSPGTQTGELFF.